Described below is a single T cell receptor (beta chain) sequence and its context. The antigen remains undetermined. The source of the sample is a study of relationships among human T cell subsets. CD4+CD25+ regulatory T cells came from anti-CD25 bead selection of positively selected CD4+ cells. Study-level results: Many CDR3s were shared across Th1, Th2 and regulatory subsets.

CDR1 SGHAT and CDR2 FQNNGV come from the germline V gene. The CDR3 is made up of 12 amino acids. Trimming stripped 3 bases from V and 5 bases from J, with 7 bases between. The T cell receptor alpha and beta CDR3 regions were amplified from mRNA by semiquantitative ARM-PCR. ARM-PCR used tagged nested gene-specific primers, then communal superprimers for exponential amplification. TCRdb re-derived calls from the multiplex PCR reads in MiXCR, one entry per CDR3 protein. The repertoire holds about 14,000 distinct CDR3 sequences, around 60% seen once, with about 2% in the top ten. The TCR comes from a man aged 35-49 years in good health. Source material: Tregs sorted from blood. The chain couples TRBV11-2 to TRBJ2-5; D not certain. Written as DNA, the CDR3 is TGTGCCAGCAGCTTCGGTCGGGAGACCCAGTACTTC. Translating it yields CASSFGRETQYF. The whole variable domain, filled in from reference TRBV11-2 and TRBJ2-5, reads EAGVAQSPRYKIIEKRQSVAFWCNPISGHATLYWYQQILGQGPKLLIQFQNNGVVDDSQLPKDRFSAERLKGVDSTLKIQPAKLEDSAVYLCASSFGRETQYFGPGTRLLVL.